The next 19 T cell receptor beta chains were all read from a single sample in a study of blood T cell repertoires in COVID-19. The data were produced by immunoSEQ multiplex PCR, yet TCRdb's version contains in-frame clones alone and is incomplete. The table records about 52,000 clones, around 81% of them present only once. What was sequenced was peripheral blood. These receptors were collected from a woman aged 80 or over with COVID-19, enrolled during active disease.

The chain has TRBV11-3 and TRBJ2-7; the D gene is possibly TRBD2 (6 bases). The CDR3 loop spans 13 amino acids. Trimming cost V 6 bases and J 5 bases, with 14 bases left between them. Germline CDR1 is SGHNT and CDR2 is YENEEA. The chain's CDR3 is CASRGGYDNEQYF. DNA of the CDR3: TGTGCCAGCAGGGGGGGATACGACAACGAGCAGTACTTC.

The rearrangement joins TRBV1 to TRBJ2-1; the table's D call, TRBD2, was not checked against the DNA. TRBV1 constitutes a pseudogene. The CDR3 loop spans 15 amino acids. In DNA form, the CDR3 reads TGCACCAGCAGCCAAGGAAGGCGGGGGCCCAATGAGCAGTTCTTC. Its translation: CTSSQGRRGPNEQFF.

The CDR3 DNA reads TGTGCCAGTAGTATAGGGGGGACTGTGAACACTGAAGCTTTCTTT. It yields the protein CASSIGGTVNTEAFF. The chain recombines TRBV19 with TRBJ1-1; D may be TRBD1 (5 bases). This CDR3 region has 15 residues. CDR1 and CDR2 from the germline V gene are LNHDA and SQIVND (reference sequence). V dropped 1 base and J dropped 0 bases, with 9 bases sitting between them.

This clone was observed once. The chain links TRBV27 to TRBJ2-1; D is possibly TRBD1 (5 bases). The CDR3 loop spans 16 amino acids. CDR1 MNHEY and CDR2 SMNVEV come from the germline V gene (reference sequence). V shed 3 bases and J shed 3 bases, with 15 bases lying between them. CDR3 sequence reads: CASSFWGRRDYNEQFF. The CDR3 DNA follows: TGTGCCAGCAGTTTTTGGGGCCGGAGAGACTACAATGAGCAGTTCTTC.

CDR3 sequence (DNA): TGCGCCAGCAGTCAAAGCCCGGACAGGGTTTTTTATACGGATGGCTACACCTTC. It is translated as CASSQSPDRVFYTDGYTF. This chain uses TRBV4-1 with TRBJ1-2, with 8 bases lining up with TRBD1. V was clipped by 6 bases and J by 6 bases; unmatched bases: 21. The CDR3 sequence is 18 residues long. Germline CDR1 and CDR2: MGHRA and YSYEKL.

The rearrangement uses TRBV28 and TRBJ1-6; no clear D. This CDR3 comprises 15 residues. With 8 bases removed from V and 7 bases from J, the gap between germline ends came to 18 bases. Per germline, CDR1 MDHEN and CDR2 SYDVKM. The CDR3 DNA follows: TGTGCCAGCGACCGTTTGTCGGGCGGGAATTCACCCCTCCACTTT. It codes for CASDRLSGGNSPLHF.

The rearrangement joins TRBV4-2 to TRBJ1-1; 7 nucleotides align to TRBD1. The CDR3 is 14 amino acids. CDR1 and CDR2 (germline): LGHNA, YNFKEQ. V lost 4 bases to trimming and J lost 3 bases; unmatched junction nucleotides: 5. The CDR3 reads CASSPRQGDTEAFF. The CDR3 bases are TGTGCCAGCAGCCCCCGACAGGGAGACACTGAAGCTTTCTTT.

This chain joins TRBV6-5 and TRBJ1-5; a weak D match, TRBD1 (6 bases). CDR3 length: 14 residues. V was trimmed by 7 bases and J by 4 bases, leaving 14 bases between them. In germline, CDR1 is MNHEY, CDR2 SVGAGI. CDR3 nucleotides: TGTGCCAGCAAGCGGGGGCGGGATAATCAGCCCCAGCATTTT. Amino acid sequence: CASKRGRDNQPQHF.

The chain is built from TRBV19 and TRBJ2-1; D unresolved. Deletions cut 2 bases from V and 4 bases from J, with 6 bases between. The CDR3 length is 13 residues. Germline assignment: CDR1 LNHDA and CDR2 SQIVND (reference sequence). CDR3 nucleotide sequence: TGTGCCAGTAGTATAAACTATTACAATGAGCAGTTCTTC. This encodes CASSINYYNEQFF.

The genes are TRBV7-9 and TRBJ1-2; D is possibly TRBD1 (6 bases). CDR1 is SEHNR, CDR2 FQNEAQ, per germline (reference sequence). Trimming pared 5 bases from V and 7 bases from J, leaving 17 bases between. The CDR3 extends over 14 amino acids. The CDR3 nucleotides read TGTGCCAGCAGCCCGGACCCGACAGGACCTGGCTACACCTTC. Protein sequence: CASSPDPTGPGYTF.

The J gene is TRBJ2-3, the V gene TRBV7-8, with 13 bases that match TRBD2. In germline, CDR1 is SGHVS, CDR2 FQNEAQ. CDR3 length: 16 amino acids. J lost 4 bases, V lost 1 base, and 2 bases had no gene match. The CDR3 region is CASSLGGLAGPDTQYF. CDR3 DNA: TGTGCCAGCAGCTTAGGGGGACTAGCGGGGCCAGATACGCAGTATTTT.

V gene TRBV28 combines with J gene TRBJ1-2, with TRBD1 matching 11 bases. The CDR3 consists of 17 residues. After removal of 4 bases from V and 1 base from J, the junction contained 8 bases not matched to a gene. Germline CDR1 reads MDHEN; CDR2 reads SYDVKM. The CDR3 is CASSSSRGQGVNYGYTF. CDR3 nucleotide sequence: TGTGCCAGCAGTTCCTCGAGGGGACAGGGGGTTAACTATGGCTACACCTTC.

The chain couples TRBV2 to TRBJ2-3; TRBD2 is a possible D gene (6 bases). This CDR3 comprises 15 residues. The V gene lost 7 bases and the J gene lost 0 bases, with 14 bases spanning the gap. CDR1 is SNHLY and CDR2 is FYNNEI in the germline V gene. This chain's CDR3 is CASTKAGASTDTQYF. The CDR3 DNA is TGTGCCAGCACCAAAGCGGGCGCTAGCACAGATACGCAGTATTTT.

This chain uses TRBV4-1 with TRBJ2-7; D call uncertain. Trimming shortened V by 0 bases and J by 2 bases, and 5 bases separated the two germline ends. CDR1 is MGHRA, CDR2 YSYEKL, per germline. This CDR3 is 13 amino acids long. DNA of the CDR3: TGCGCCAGCAGCCAAGAAATCGCCTACGAGCAGTACTTC. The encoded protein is CASSQEIAYEQYF.

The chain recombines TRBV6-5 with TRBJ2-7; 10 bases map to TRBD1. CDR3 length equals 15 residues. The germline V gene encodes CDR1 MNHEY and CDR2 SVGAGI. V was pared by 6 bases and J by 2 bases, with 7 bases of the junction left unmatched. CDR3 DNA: TGTGCCAGCAGACGACAGGGGGCATCCACCTACGAGCAGTACTTC. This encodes CASRRQGASTYEQYF.

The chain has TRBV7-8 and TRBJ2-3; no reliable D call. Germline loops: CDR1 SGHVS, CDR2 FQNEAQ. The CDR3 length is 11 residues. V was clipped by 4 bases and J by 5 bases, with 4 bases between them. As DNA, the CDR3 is TGTGCCAGCAGCTGGAGAGATACGCAGTATTTT. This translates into CASSWRDTQYF.

The CDR3 bases are TGTGCCAGCAGTCCCTTGTCGGGGTTCTCTGGGGCCAACGTCCTGACTTTC. This translates into CASSPLSGFSGANVLTF. The V and J genes are TRBV2 and TRBJ2-6, with a tentative D call TRBD2 (5 bases). The CDR3 has 17 amino acids. V lost 5 bases, J lost 0 bases, and 14 bases lay in between. CDR1 is SNHLY, CDR2 FYNNEI, per germline.

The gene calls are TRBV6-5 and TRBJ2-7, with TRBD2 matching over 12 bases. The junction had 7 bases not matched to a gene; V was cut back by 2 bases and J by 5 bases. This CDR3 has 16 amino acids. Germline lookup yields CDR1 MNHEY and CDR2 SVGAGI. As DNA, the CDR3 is TGTGCCAGCAGTTACCAACTCCTAGCGGGGGGGAACGAGCAGTACTTC. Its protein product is CASSYQLLAGGNEQYF.

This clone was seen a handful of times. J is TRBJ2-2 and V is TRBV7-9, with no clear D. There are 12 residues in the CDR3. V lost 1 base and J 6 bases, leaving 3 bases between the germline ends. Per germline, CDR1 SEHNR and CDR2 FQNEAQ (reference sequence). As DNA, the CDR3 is TGTGCCAGCAGCTTAGGGCCCGGGGAGCTGTTTTTT. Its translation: CASSLGPGELFF.